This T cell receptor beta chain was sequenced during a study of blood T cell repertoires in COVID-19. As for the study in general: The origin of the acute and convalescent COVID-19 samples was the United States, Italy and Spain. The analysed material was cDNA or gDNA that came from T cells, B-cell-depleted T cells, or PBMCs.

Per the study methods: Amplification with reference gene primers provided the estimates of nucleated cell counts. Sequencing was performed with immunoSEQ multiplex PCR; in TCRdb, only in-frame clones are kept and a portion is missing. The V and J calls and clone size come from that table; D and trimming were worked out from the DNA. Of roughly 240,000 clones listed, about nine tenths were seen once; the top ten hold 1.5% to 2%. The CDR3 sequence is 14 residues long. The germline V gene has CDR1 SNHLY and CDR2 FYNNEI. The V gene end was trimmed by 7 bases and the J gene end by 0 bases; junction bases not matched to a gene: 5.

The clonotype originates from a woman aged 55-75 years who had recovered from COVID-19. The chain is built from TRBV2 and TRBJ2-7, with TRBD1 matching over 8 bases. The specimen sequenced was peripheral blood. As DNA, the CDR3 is TGTGCCAGCAAATGGACAGGGTCCTCCTACGAGCAGTACTTC. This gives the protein CASKWTGSSYEQYF.